This T cell receptor beta chain was observed in a study of blood T cell repertoires in COVID-19. Study as a whole: Some COVID-19 samples were acute and others convalescent; all came from the United States, Italy and Spain. The analysed material was cDNA or gDNA that came from T cells, B-cell-depleted T cells, or PBMCs.

Methods used by the authors: Using reference gene primer amplification, nucleated cell counts were estimated. Produced via immunoSEQ multiplex PCR; TCRdb's table is partial and in-frame only. D and trimming come from the DNA, and the V and J calls and clone size come from that table. This sample carries 80,000 to 95,000 clones, 80% to 90% of them seen once, and the ten largest clones take 17%. Trimming took 8 bases from V and 4 from J, leaving 15 bases between them. The CDR3 is 14 amino acids. Per germline, CDR1 MNHEY and CDR2 SMNVEV (reference sequence). The rearrangement uses TRBV27 and TRBJ1-5; possible D gene TRBD1, 6 bases. This receptor was identified in a human donor in a cohort sampled during active COVID-19. Source material: peripheral blood. CDR3 protein: CASHIGGGNQPQHF. Here the CDR3 DNA reads TGTGCCAGCCACATAGGGGGGGGAAATCAGCCCCAGCATTTT.